This T cell receptor beta chain was sequenced for a study of blood T cell repertoires in COVID-19. At the level of the study: Italy, Spain and the United States were the sources of the convalescent and acute COVID-19 samples.

Assay used: immunoSEQ multiplex PCR; TCRdb lists only in-frame clones, some missing. The profile covers tens of thousands of clones, with 60% to 85% appearing a single time and about half taken by the ten largest. The CDR3 consists of 16 residues. V was pared by 1 base and J by 5 bases, with 14 bases between. Germline values: CDR1 SGHTA, CDR2 FQGNSA. Source material: peripheral blood. The chain combines TRBV7-2 with TRBJ1-4; no clear D. The source is a human donor in a cohort sampled during active COVID-19. The CDR3 region is CASSLGPAGRNEKLFF. The CDR3 region has the DNA TGTGCCAGCAGCTTAGGTCCGGCGGGGAGAAATGAAAAACTGTTTTTT.